This T cell receptor (beta chain) was identified during a study of neurological immune-mediated disorders. The V and J ends lost 3 bases and 2 bases respectively, with 12 bases between them. In germline, CDR1 is MNHEY, CDR2 SVGEGT. The CDR3 totals 15 residues. This clonotype appeared many times. TCRdb re-analysed the 5' RACE reads in MiXCR, keeping a single row per CDR3 protein. The sample records tens of thousands of distinct CDR3 sequences, over 9% being singletons. The chain has TRBV6-2 or TRBV6-3 and TRBJ2-3; no reliable D call. Sequenced input: PBMCs. This clonotype originated in a woman in her thirties or forties with HTLV-1-associated myelopathy (HAM/TSP). CDR3 loop: CASSYGPLFTDTQYF. For the CDR3, the DNA is TGTGCCAGCAGTTATGGGCCCCTTTTCACAGATACGCAGTATTTT.